Shown below are 16 T cell receptor beta chains from a single sample sequenced in a study of response to subunit inactivated influenza vaccine. TCRdb re-derived calls from the RT-PCR reads in MiXCR, one entry per CDR3 protein. The table lists approximately 700,000 distinct CDR3 sequences, 14% of them singletons. The material was PBMCs from blood, obtained 14 days before vaccination. Receptors originate from a man in his fifties or sixties who received an inactivated influenza vaccine.

This clonotype was seen more than once but under ten times. The chain is built from TRBV20-1 and TRBJ2-7; D gene unclear. Germline CDR1 reads DFQATT; CDR2 reads SNEGSKA (reference sequence). The ends were cut back, 3 bases at V and 1 base at J, with 10 bases in the middle. This CDR3 has 13 residues. CDR3 in DNA: TGCAGTGCTAGTCGGGCAGCATCCTACGAGCAGTACTTC. It yields the protein CSASRAASYEQYF.

The chain uses TRBV12-3 or TRBV12-4 and TRBJ2-5; TRBD2 matches 13 bases. Unmatched junction bases numbered 5, after V lost 5 bases and J lost 2 bases. The CDR3 spans 16 residues. CDR3 in amino acids: CASSTGTSGVQETQYF. The DNA of the CDR3 is TGTGCCAGCAGTACCGGGACTAGCGGGGTACAAGAGACCCAGTACTTC.

This clonotype was counted a few times. The V call is TRBV7-2, the J call TRBJ2-7, with D tentatively TRBD2 (6 bases). Deletions cut 5 bases from V and 3 bases from J, with 11 bases between. Germline CDR1 is SGHTA and CDR2 is FQGNSA. The CDR3 length is 13 residues. In DNA form, the CDR3 reads TGTGCCAGCAGCCCGCGGAGGGACTACGAGCAGTACTTC. This codes for CASSPRRDYEQYF.

This CDR3 reads CASSFTGTGDYEQYF. CDR3 sequence (DNA): TGTGCCAGCAGCTTTACCGGGACAGGGGATTACGAGCAGTACTTC. The rearrangement joins TRBV7-2 to TRBJ2-7; TRBD1 matches at 10 bases. The CDR3 extends over 15 amino acids. The germline V gene encodes CDR1 SGHTA and CDR2 FQGNSA. V was clipped by 3 bases and J by 4 bases; unmatched bases: 6.

This clonotype was observed a few times. CDR3 sequence reads: CSVERDQYF. In nucleotides, the CDR3 is TGCAGCGTGGAGCGAGACCAGTACTTC. This chain connects TRBV29-1 to TRBJ2-5; D call uncertain. Germline V gene sequence: CDR1 SQVTM, CDR2 ANQGSEA. The CDR3 runs 9 residues. Trimming pared 6 bases from V and 10 bases from J, leaving 9 bases between.

This clonotype showed up just a few times. The chain joins TRBV29-1 to TRBJ2-7, with a possible D match to TRBD2 (5 bases). Germline loops: CDR1 SQVTM, CDR2 ANQGSEA. The V gene lost 1 base and the J gene lost 0 bases, with 19 bases spanning the gap. The length of the CDR3 is 17 residues. The CDR3 protein is CSVEGKPGVASSYEQYF. The CDR3 DNA is TGCAGCGTTGAAGGGAAACCTGGGGTAGCGAGCTCCTACGAGCAGTACTTC.

This chain links TRBV12-3 or TRBV12-4 with TRBJ1-2; weak D call: TRBD1 (6 bases). The germline V and J ends were trimmed by 3 bases and 6 bases, with 11 bases remaining between them. The CDR3 is 13 residues long. DNA for the CDR3: TGTGCCAGCAGTTTTAGTGGACAGCATGGCTACACCTTC. It encodes CASSFSGQHGYTF.

This clonotype was observed a few times. This chain connects TRBV7-9 to TRBJ2-5, with 7 bases lining up with TRBD2. The germline gives CDR1 SEHNR, CDR2 FQNEAQ (reference sequence). V shed 4 bases, J shed 5 bases, and the junction held 13 bases outside the gene matches. The CDR3 is 16 residues long. The CDR3 DNA is TGTGCCAGCAGCTCACTTCACGCGGGAGACTTGGAGACCCAGTACTTC. Amino acids: CASSSLHAGDLETQYF.

J is TRBJ2-2 and V is TRBV11-2; tentative D call: TRBD1 (6 bases). V shed 5 bases and J shed 8 bases, with 12 bases lying between them. CDR1 is SGHAT and CDR2 is FQNNGV in the germline V gene. The CDR3 loop spans 13 amino acids. The CDR3 DNA reads TGTGCCAGCAGCCTCCACAGGGAAGGGGAGCTGTTTTTT. Translation: CASSLHREGELFF.

This chain joins TRBV10-3 and TRBJ2-1; D may match TRBD1 or TRBD2 (5 bases each). The CDR3 runs 14 residues. CDR1 ENHRY and CDR2 SYGVKD come from the germline V gene. CDR3 amino acids: CACGGSGYYNEQFF. DNA for the CDR3: TGTGCATGTGGGGGAAGCGGATACTACAATGAGCAGTTCTTC.

This clonotype has more than one count but fewer than ten. The gene calls are TRBV6-1 and TRBJ2-5; 7 positions agree with TRBD2. Germline CDR1 reads MNHNS; CDR2 reads SASEGT. V gave up 6 bases and J gave up 2 bases; unmatched junction bases: 9. This CDR3 is built from 15 residues. The CDR3 region is CASSQGRGDQETQYF. The CDR3 nucleotides read TGTGCCAGCAGCCAAGGGAGGGGTGATCAAGAGACCCAGTACTTC.

This clonotype was recorded a few times. The rearrangement joins TRBV20-1 to TRBJ2-1; TRBD1 aligns across 9 bases. The CDR3 contains 16 residues. Germline assignment: CDR1 DFQATT and CDR2 SNEGSKA (reference sequence). The junction had 16 bases not matched to a gene; V was cut back by 3 bases and J by 10 bases. CDR3 residues: CSARRGQGTPVSEQFF. CDR3 DNA sequence: TGCAGTGCTAGGAGGGGACAGGGTACCCCCGTTTCGGAGCAGTTCTTC.

V and J are TRBV29-1 and TRBJ2-1, with 13 bases identical to TRBD2. Losses at the gene ends were 7 bases for V and 10 bases for J; bases not matched to a gene: 13. This CDR3 contains 15 residues. Germline CDR1 SQVTM, CDR2 ANQGSEA. CDR3 region: CSALPGLAGVQEQFF. CDR3 bases: TGCAGCGCCCTGCCCGGACTAGCGGGAGTTCAAGAGCAGTTCTTC.

This sequence joins TRBV9 and TRBJ2-1, with 11 bases matching TRBD2. The V gene end was trimmed by 0 bases and the J gene end by 7 bases; junction bases not matched to a gene: 6. CDR3 size: 16 residues. Germline V gene data show CDR1 as SGDLS and CDR2 as YYNGEE. The CDR3 sequence: CASSVGTSGGQNEQFF. The CDR3 DNA follows: TGTGCCAGCAGCGTAGGTACTAGCGGGGGCCAAAATGAGCAGTTCTTC.

This clonotype showed up just a few times. The CDR3 sequence: CASSISEGIEQYF. Written as DNA, the CDR3 is TGCGCCAGCAGCATCTCGGAGGGGATCGAGCAGTACTTC. The V gene is TRBV5-1, the J gene TRBJ2-7; D is perhaps TRBD2 (6 bases). V dropped 4 bases and J dropped 6 bases, with 14 bases sitting between them. The CDR3 spans 13 residues. The germline gives CDR1 SGHRS, CDR2 YFSETQ.

The chain couples TRBV13 to TRBJ2-1; perhaps TRBD2 as D (6 bases). The CDR3 has 16 residues. The V end was cut by 6 bases, the J end by 3 bases, with 18 bases between. The V gene's germline CDR1 is PRHDT and CDR2 FYEKMQ (reference sequence). CDR3 protein: CASSSVGLANYNEQFF. The DNA for the CDR3 is TGTGCCAGCAGTTCAGTCGGGCTAGCGAACTACAATGAGCAGTTCTTC. The full variable domain, completed using reference TRBV13 and TRBJ2-1, is AAGVIQSPRHLIKEKRETATLKCYPIPRHDTVYWYQQGPGQDPQFLISFYEKMQSDKGSIPDRFSAQQFSDYHSELNMSSLELGDSALYFCASSSVGLANYNEQFFGPGTRLTVL.